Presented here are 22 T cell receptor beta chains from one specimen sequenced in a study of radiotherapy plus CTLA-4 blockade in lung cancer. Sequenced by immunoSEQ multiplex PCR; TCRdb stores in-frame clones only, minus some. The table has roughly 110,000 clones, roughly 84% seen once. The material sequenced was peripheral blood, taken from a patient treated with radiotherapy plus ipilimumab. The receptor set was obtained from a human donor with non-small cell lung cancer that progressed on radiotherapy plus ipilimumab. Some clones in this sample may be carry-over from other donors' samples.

DNA of the CDR3: TGTGCCAGCAGCTCTAGCGGGGCCAGCACAGATACGCAGTATTTT. Translating gives CASSSSGASTDTQYF. This rearrangement joins TRBV5-4 to TRBJ2-3; TRBD2 agrees at 9 bases. Unmatched junction bases numbered 2, after V lost 3 bases and J lost 0 bases. This CDR3 is built from 15 residues. From germline, CDR1 is SGHNT and CDR2 YYREEE (reference sequence).

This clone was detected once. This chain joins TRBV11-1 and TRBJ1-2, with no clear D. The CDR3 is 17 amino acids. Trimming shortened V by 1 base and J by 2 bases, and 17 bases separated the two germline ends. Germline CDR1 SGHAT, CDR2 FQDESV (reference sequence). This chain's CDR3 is CASSLGSAPSRNYGYTF. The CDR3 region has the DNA TGTGCCAGCAGCTTAGGGTCGGCTCCCTCGAGGAACTATGGCTACACCTTC.

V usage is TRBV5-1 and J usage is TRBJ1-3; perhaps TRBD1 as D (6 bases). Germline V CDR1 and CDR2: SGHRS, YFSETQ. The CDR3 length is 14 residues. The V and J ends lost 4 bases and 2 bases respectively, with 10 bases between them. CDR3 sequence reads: CASSLGGAGNTIYF. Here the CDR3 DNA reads TGCGCCAGCAGCCTAGGGGGGGCTGGAAACACCATATATTTT.

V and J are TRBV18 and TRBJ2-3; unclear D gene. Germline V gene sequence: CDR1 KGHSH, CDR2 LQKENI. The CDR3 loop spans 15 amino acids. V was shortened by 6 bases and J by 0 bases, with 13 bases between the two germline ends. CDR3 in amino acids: CASSLDLLSTDTQYF. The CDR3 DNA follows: TGTGCCAGCTCGCTCGACTTACTAAGCACAGATACGCAGTATTTT.

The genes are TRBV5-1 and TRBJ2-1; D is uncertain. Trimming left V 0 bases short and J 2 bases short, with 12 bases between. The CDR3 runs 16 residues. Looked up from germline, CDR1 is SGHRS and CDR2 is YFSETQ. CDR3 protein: CASSLVSVITYNEQFF. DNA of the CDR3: TGCGCCAGCAGCTTGGTGTCAGTGATCACCTACAATGAGCAGTTCTTC.

In DNA, the CDR3 is TGTGCCAGCAGCTCGCAGGGGGGCACTGAAGCTTTCTTT. Translation gives CASSSQGGTEAFF. The V gene is TRBV7-2, the J gene TRBJ1-1, with 7 bases fitting TRBD1. The V gene's germline CDR1 is SGHTA and CDR2 FQGNSA. The CDR3 length is 13 residues. With V trimmed by 4 bases and J by 4 bases, 3 bases remained unmatched.

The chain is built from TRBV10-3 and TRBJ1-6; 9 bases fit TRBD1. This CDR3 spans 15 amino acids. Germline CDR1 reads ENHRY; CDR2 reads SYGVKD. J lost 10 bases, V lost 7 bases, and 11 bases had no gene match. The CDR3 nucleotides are TGTGCCATCAAACAGGCGGGACAGGGTCTATCACCCCTCCACTTT. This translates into CAIKQAGQGLSPLHF.

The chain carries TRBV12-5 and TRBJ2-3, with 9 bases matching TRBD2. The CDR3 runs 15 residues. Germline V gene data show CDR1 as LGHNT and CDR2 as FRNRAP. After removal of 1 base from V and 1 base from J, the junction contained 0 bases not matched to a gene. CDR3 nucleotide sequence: TGTGCTAGTGGTTTGGGGACTAGCGGCACAGATACGCAGTATTTT. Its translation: CASGLGTSGTDTQYF.

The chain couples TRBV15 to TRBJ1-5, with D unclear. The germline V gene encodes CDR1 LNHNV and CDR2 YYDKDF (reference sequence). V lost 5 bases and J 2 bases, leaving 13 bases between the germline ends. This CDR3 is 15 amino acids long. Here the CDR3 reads CATSFSLRGNQPQHF. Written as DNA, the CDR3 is TGTGCCACCAGCTTTAGCTTAAGGGGCAATCAGCCCCAGCATTTT. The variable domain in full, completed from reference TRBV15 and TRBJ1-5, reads DAMVIQNPRYQVTQFGKPVTLSCSQTLNHNVMYWYQQKSSQAPKLLFHYYDKDFNNEADTPDNFQSRRPNTSFCFLDIRSPGLGDTAMYLCATSFSLRGNQPQHFGDGTRLSIL.

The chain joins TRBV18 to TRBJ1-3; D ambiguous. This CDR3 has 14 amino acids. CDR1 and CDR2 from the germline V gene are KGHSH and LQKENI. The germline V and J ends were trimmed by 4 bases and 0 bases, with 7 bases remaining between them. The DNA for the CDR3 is TGTGCCAGCTCACAACAGAGCTCTGGAAACACCATATATTTT. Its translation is CASSQQSSGNTIYF.

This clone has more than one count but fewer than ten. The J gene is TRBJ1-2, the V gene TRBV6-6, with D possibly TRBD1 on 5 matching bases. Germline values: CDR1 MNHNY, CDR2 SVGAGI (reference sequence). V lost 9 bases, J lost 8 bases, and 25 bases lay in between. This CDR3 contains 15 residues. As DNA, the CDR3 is TGTGCCAGTGGGGGGGTACACCAGCGGCTCGGCGGCTACACCTTC. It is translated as CASGGVHQRLGGYTF.

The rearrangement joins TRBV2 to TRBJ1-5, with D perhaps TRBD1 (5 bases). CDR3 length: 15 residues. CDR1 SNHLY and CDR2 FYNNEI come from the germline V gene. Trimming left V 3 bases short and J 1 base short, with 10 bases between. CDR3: CASSDVGGSNQPQHF. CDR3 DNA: TGTGCCAGCAGTGATGTGGGGGGAAGCAATCAGCCCCAGCATTTT.

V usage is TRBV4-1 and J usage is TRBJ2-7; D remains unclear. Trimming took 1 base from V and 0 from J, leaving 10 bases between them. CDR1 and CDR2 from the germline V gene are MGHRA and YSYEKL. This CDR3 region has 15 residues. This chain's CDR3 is CASSQGLDVSYEQYF. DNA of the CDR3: TGCGCCAGCAGCCAAGGACTCGACGTCTCCTACGAGCAGTACTTC.

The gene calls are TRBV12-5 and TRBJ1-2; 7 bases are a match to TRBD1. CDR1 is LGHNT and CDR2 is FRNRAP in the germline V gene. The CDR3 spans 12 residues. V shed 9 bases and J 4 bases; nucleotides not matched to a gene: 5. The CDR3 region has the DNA TGTGCTAGCCAGACAGGGACCTATGGCTACACCTTC. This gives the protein CASQTGTYGYTF.

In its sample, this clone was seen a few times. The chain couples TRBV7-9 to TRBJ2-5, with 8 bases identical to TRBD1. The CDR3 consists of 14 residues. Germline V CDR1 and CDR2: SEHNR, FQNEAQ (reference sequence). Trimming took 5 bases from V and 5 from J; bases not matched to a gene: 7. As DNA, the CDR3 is TGTGCCAGCAGCCGACAGGGGCGGTGGGAGACCCAGTACTTC. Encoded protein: CASSRQGRWETQYF.

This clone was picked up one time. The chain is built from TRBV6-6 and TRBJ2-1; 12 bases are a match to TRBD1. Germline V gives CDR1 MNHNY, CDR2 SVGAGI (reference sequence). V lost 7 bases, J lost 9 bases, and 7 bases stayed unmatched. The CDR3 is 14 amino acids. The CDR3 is CASTSGQGASEQFF. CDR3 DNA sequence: TGTGCCAGCACCTCGGGACAGGGGGCAAGTGAGCAGTTCTTC.

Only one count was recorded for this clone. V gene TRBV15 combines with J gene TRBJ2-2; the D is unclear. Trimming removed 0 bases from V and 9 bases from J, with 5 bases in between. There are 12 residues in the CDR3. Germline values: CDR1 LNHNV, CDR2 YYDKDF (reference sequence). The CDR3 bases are TGTGCCACCAGCAGAGATCTTAGGGAGCTGTTTTTT. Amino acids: CATSRDLRELFF.

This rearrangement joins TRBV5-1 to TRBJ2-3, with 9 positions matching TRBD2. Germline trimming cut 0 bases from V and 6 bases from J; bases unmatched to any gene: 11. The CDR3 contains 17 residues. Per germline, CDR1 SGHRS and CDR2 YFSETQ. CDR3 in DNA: TGCGCCAGCAGCTTGGACGTTGGCGGGGGGGCCTTGGATACGCAGTATTTT. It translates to CASSLDVGGGALDTQYF.

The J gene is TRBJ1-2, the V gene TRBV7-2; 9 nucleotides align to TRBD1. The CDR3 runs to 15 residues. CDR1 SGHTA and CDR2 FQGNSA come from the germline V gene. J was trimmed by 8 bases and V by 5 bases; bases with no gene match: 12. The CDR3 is CASSPQRDRASGYTF. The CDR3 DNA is TGTGCCAGCAGCCCACAGCGGGACAGGGCGAGCGGCTACACCTTC.

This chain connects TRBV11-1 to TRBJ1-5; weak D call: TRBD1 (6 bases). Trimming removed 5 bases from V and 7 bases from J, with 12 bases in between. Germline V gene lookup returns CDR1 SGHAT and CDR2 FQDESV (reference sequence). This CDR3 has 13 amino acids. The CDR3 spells CASSVNQGQPQHF. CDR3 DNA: TGTGCCAGCAGCGTAAACCAGGGGCAGCCCCAGCATTTT.

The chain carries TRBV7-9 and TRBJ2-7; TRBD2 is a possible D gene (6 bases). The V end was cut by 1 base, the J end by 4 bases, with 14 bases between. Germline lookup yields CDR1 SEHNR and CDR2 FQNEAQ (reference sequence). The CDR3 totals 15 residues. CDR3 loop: CASSLGRDHLYEQYF. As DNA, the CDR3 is TGTGCCAGCAGCTTAGGGCGGGACCACTTATACGAGCAGTACTTC. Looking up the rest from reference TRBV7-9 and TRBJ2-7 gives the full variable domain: DTGVSQNPRHKITKRGQNVTFRCDPISEHNRLYWYRQTLGQGPEFLTYFQNEAQLEKSRLLSDRFSAERPKGSFSTLEIQRTEQGDSAMYLCASSLGRDHLYEQYFGPGTRLTVT.

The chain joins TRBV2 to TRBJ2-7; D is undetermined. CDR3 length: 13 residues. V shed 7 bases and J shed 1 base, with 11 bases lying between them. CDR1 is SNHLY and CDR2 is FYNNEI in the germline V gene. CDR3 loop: CASKKGISYEQYF. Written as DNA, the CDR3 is TGTGCCAGCAAAAAGGGAATATCCTACGAGCAGTACTTC.